Presented here are 18 T cell receptor beta chains from one specimen sequenced in a study of shared clonotypes between healthy human individuals. Sequenced by immunoSEQ multiplex PCR; TCRdb stores in-frame clones only, minus some. Altogether about 2,200,000 clones are present, about 92% being singletons, with the ten largest covering roughly 1.8%. Positive CCR7 selection of CD45RO-negative cells yielded the naive CD8 cells, and terminally differentiated effector memory CD45RA+ cells were excluded. The sample was naive CD8+ T cells from PBMCs. The receptors were gathered from a man aged 18 to 30 in good health. Some clones in this sample may be carry-over from other donors' samples.

The rearrangement uses TRBV5-1 and TRBJ2-7; D might be TRBD1 or TRBD2, each matching 5 bases. The germline gives CDR1 SGHRS, CDR2 YFSETQ. This CDR3 contains 14 residues. Trimming shortened V by 4 bases and J by 6 bases, and 17 bases separated the two germline ends. In DNA form, the CDR3 reads TGCGCCAGCAGCCCGGGACGGCAAAAGTCCGAGCAGTACTTC. It translates to CASSPGRQKSEQYF.

The CDR3 spells CASTKGGQPANTGELFF. The CDR3 DNA follows: TGTGCCAGCACCAAGGGGGGACAGCCTGCGAACACCGGGGAGCTGTTTTTT. The genes are TRBV9 and TRBJ2-2; D perhaps matches TRBD1 (7 bases). Trimming pared 6 bases from V and 0 bases from J, leaving 18 bases between. The CDR3 extends over 17 amino acids. Looked up from germline, CDR1 is SGDLS and CDR2 is YYNGEE.

The chain is built from TRBV10-3 and TRBJ1-1; D is undetermined. Deletions cut 10 bases from V and 1 base from J, with 13 bases between. The length of the CDR3 is 13 residues. The germline V gene has CDR1 ENHRY and CDR2 SYGVKD. The CDR3 loop is CATIGERNTEAFF. CDR3 DNA sequence: TGTGCCACTATTGGGGAGAGGAACACTGAAGCTTTCTTT.

In the case of this clone: This same CDR3 is encoded by further DNA sequences in the sample. V and J are TRBV28 and TRBJ1-1; D unclear. Germline CDR1 reads MDHEN; CDR2 reads SYDVKM. The CDR3 totals 14 residues. V lost 3 bases and J 0 bases, leaving 8 bases between the germline ends. In nucleotides, the CDR3 is TGTGCCAGCAGTTTGCGGACTGTGAACACTGAAGCTTTCTTT. It specifies CASSLRTVNTEAFF.

V is TRBV4-3 and J is TRBJ1-1; possible D gene TRBD1, 5 bases. Germline V CDR1 and CDR2: LGHNA, YSLEER. Trimming stripped 3 bases from V and 8 bases from J, with 22 bases between. The CDR3 is 16 residues long. The CDR3 region is CASSQDDSLPFGEAFF. For the CDR3, the DNA is TGCGCCAGCAGCCAGGACGACAGCCTCCCCTTTGGGGAAGCTTTCTTT.

The CDR3 protein is CASSYWGSDNSPLHF. The CDR3 nucleotides read TGTGCCAGCAGTTACTGGGGGTCCGATAATTCACCCCTCCACTTT. The rearrangement uses TRBV6-5 and TRBJ1-6; tentative D call: TRBD1 (5 bases). V was cut by 1 base and J by 5 bases, with 9 bases left in between. This CDR3 has 15 amino acids. In germline, CDR1 is MNHEY, CDR2 SVGAGI.

In its sample, this clone was seen once. V gene TRBV9 combines with J gene TRBJ2-7, with D perhaps matching TRBD2 (5 bases). Trimming took off 2 bases at V and 6 bases at J, with 12 bases between the two ends. The CDR3 covers 13 residues. From germline, CDR1 is SGDLS and CDR2 YYNGEE. The CDR3, as DNA: TGTGCCAGCAGCGTCCACAGCGGATCCGAGCAGTACTTC. This encodes CASSVHSGSEQYF.

This rearrangement joins TRBV27 to TRBJ2-2, with 8 bases matching TRBD1. The germline CDR1 and CDR2 sequences are MNHEY and SMNVEV (reference sequence). The V gene end was trimmed by 6 bases and the J gene end by 2 bases; junction bases not matched to a gene: 11. There are 17 residues in the CDR3. CDR3 bases: TGTGCCAGCAGCTCCGGGACAGGCTACCTAAACACCGGGGAGCTGTTTTTT. Translated: CASSSGTGYLNTGELFF.

The J gene is TRBJ1-1, the V gene TRBV5-6; TRBD1 might be the D (5 bases). This CDR3 contains 15 residues. V was pared by 0 bases and J by 7 bases, with 16 bases between. Germline values: CDR1 SGHDT, CDR2 YYEEEE. The CDR3: CASSLGAGFSGEAFF. CDR3 in DNA: TGTGCCAGCAGCTTGGGGGCAGGGTTTAGTGGTGAAGCTTTCTTT.

V gene TRBV4-3 combines with J gene TRBJ1-2; D is undetermined. Germline V gene data show CDR1 as LGHNA and CDR2 as YSLEER. V was clipped by 0 bases and J by 1 base, with 15 bases between them. This CDR3 comprises 17 residues. The CDR3 nucleotides read TGCGCCAGCAGCCAAGACCCCACGGAAGGGATTAACTATGGCTACACCTTC. This translates into CASSQDPTEGINYGYTF.

The J gene is TRBJ1-1, the V gene TRBV9; D remains ambiguous. The ends were cut back, 0 bases at V and 4 bases at J, with 13 bases in the middle. Germline CDR1 and CDR2: SGDLS and YYNGEE. CDR3 length: 15 amino acids. CDR3 sequence (DNA): TGTGCCAGCAGCGTAGGCGGCAGCCCTAGCACTGAAGCTTTCTTT. This gives the protein CASSVGGSPSTEAFF.

This clone is a singleton in its sample. The chain is built from TRBV5-1 and TRBJ2-1; D is unclear. Germline V gives CDR1 SGHRS, CDR2 YFSETQ. Trimming cost V 4 bases and J 5 bases, with 22 bases left between them. The CDR3 loop spans 17 amino acids. The CDR3 reads CASSPFSSAPNDNEQFF. In DNA, the CDR3 is TGCGCCAGCAGCCCCTTCAGTTCGGCCCCGAACGACAATGAGCAGTTCTTC. The complete variable domain, with remaining parts taken from reference TRBV5-1 and TRBJ2-1, reads KAGVTQTPRYLIKTRGQQVTLSCSPISGHRSVSWYQQTPGQGLQFLFEYFSETQRNKGNFPGRFSGRQFSNSRSEMNVSTLELGDSALYLCASSPFSSAPNDNEQFFGPGTRLTVL.

This sequence joins TRBV28 and TRBJ2-3, with TRBD2 matching 8 bases. The germline CDR1 and CDR2 sequences are MDHEN and SYDVKM. The V segment lost 7 bases and the J segment 5 bases; nucleotides outside the gene matches: 14. The CDR3 totals 16 residues. The CDR3 sequence: CASTRSWREDGDTQYF. The CDR3 DNA is TGTGCCAGCACCCGGTCCTGGCGGGAGGACGGAGATACGCAGTATTTT.

This clone was seen a few times. The CDR3 loop is CAWRKIEKLFF. CDR3 coding DNA: TGTGCCTGGAGAAAGATTGAAAAACTGTTTTTT. V usage is TRBV30 and J usage is TRBJ1-4, with D unresolved. Per germline, CDR1 GTSNPN and CDR2 SVGIG (reference sequence). The CDR3 is made up of 11 amino acids. V was trimmed by 3 bases and J by 7 bases, leaving 6 bases between them.

This clone showed up just once. The germline gene is not matched at one end of the junction; a read error may be the cause. The sample contains more than one DNA sequence encoding this CDR3. The CDR3 loop is CASSLSGGGYGYTF. CDR3 coding DNA: TGTGCCAGCAGTCTATCTGGGGGCGGCTATGGCTACACCTTC. The chain employs TRBV27 and TRBJ1-2, with TRBD1 as a possible D gene (6 bases). CDR1 and CDR2 (germline): MNHEY, SMNVEV (reference sequence). CDR3 length equals 14 residues.

This chain joins TRBV27 and TRBJ2-7; 7 bases map to TRBD2. From germline, CDR1 is MNHEY and CDR2 SMNVEV (reference sequence). With V trimmed by 6 bases and J by 1 base, 12 bases remained unmatched. The CDR3 has 16 amino acids. In nucleotides, the CDR3 is TGTGCCAGCAGCCCCCTGGGGCTAGCGGTATCCTACGAGCAGTACTTC. Translating gives CASSPLGLAVSYEQYF.

The chain recombines TRBV2 with TRBJ2-7; 10 positions match TRBD2. This CDR3 has 17 amino acids. Germline assignment: CDR1 SNHLY and CDR2 FYNNEI. V trimming: 6 bases; J trimming: 2 bases; junction bases outside the gene matches: 13. In DNA form, the CDR3 reads TGTGCCAGCAGCCACGATAGGACTAGCGGAAAAACCTACGAGCAGTACTTC. It yields the protein CASSHDRTSGKTYEQYF.

The chain is built from TRBV27 and TRBJ2-6, with D possibly being TRBD1 (5 bases). Germline-derived CDR1 and CDR2 are MNHEY and SMNVEV (reference sequence). The CDR3 is 13 amino acids. The V gene lost 3 bases and the J gene lost 6 bases, with 6 bases spanning the gap. CDR3 sequence (DNA): TGTGCCAGCAGTTTTGGACAGGCCAACGTCCTGACTTTC. Protein product: CASSFGQANVLTF.